What follows are 8 T cell receptor beta chains derived from one specimen sequenced in a study of blood T cells in healthy people across ages. Through a sample-barcoded 5' primer and a J-beta primer mix, a second PCR was run for about 6 to 11 cycles. TCRdb processed the 5' RACE reads anew with MiXCR; each CDR3 protein has one entry. The sample has about 680,000 distinct CDR3 sequences, about 52% seen once. The sample taken for sequencing was blood. Receptors originate from a woman aged 60-75 years in good health.

This chain joins TRBV6-2 or TRBV6-3 and TRBJ2-5; 7 bases line up with TRBD2. The J segment lost 3 bases and the V segment lost 8 bases, leaving 9 bases of the junction unmatched. Looked up from germline, CDR1 is MNHEY and CDR2 is SVGEGT. The CDR3 spans 14 residues. The CDR3 loop is CASRNGGSKETQYF. The CDR3 bases are TGTGCCAGCCGGAACGGCGGGAGTAAAGAGACCCAGTACTTC.

This chain uses TRBV6-5 with TRBJ1-2; 9 positions match TRBD1. Unmatched junction bases numbered 6, after V lost 6 bases and J lost 7 bases. CDR1 and CDR2 from the germline V gene are MNHEY and SVGAGI. This CDR3 spans 13 amino acids. CDR3 bases: TGTGCCAGCAGGGAAGGACAGGGGCCTGGCTACACCTTC. It yields the protein CASREGQGPGYTF.

The chain recombines TRBV4-3 with TRBJ2-7; D gene ambiguous. Germline lookup yields CDR1 LGHNA and CDR2 YSLEER. CDR3 size: 16 residues. Trimming pared 0 bases from V and 4 bases from J, leaving 16 bases between. Written as DNA, the CDR3 is TGCGCCAGCAGCCAAGATCTTGCCAGTGACTTTTACGAGCAGTACTTC. Protein product: CASSQDLASDFYEQYF.

The chain employs TRBV28 and TRBJ1-1; the D is unclear. Trimming removed 5 bases at V and 2 bases at J, with 12 bases between. CDR1 and CDR2 (germline): MDHEN, SYDVKM. This CDR3 contains 14 residues. Here the CDR3 reads CASSVIDLNTEAFF. The CDR3 DNA reads TGTGCCAGCAGTGTTATAGACTTAAACACTGAAGCTTTCTTT.

This clonotype was counted a single time. The chain employs TRBV20-1 and TRBJ2-5; TRBD2 aligns across 11 bases. Germline V CDR1 and CDR2: DFQATT, SNEGSKA (reference sequence). This CDR3 has 15 amino acids. The J segment lost 6 bases and the V segment lost 6 bases, leaving 12 bases of the junction unmatched. The CDR3 is CSAHLQTSGMKTQYF. The CDR3 region has the DNA TGCAGTGCCCACCTCCAGACTAGCGGGATGAAGACCCAGTACTTC.

The chain has TRBV21-1 and TRBJ1-4; TRBD1 was called by the table and not checked on the DNA. TRBV21-1 is a pseudogene. The CDR3 loop spans 14 amino acids. In DNA form, the CDR3 reads TGTGCCAGCGGGCGCAGCTATGATAATGAAAAACTGTTTTTT. Translated: CASGRSYDNEKLFF.

The chain uses TRBV7-9 and TRBJ2-1; TRBD2 matches 8 bases. Looked up from germline, CDR1 is SEHNR and CDR2 is FQNEAQ (reference sequence). CDR3 size: 13 residues. The J segment lost 14 bases and the V segment lost 5 bases, leaving 11 bases of the junction unmatched. The CDR3 DNA reads TGTGCCAGCAGCCCCGGCTCGGGGGGACTAGAGTTCTTC. Its protein product is CASSPGSGGLEFF.

The chain carries TRBV9 and TRBJ2-6; D unresolved. The V end lost 4 bases, the J end lost 0 bases, and 17 bases lay between the germline ends. This CDR3 comprises 18 residues. CDR1 is SGDLS, CDR2 YYNGEE, per germline. CDR3: CASSRGVGLSSGANVLTF. DNA of the CDR3: TGTGCCAGCAGCCGTGGAGTAGGGCTGAGCTCTGGGGCCAACGTCCTGACTTTC.